This T cell receptor beta chain was identified in a study of blood T cell repertoires in COVID-19. V trimming: 3 bases; J trimming: 15 bases; junction bases outside the gene matches: 5. The CDR3 runs 12 residues. CDR1 SGHVS and CDR2 FQNEAQ come from the germline V gene. The method was immunoSEQ multiplex PCR; TCRdb's version includes in-frame clones alone and lacks a portion of them. The sample shows roughly 66,000 clones, approximately 92% of them seen only once. The TCR originated in a human donor with active COVID-19. The donor label of this sample is uncertain. The rearrangement links TRBV7-8 to TRBJ2-1; 10 bases line up with TRBD1. The sample comprised peripheral blood. This chain's CDR3 is CASSFRDRGRFF. Written as DNA, the CDR3 is TGTGCCAGCAGCTTCCGGGACAGGGGAAGGTTCTTC.